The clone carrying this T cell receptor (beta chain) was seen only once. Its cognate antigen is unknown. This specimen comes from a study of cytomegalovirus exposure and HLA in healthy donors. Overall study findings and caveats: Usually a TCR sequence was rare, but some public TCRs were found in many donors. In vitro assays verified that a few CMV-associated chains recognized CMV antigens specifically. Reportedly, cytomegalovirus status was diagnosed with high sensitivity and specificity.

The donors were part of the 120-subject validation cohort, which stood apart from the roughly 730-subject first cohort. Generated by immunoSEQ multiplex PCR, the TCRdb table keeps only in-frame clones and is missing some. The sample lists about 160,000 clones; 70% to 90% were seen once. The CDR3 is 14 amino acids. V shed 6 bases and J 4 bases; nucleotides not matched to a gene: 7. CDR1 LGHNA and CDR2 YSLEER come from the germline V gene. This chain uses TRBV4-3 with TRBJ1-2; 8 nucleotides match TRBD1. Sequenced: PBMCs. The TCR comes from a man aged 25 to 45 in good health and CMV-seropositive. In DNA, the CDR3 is TGCGCCAGCAGACTTACGCAGGGGGCCTATGGCTACACCTTC. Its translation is CASRLTQGAYGYTF.